The 7 T cell receptor beta chains given below trace back to one sample, sequenced in a study of beta chain features in type 1 diabetes. Study-level results: TCRB CDR3s from Type 1 diabetes patients were moderately but significantly shorter in all four CD4+ subsets.

Expressed TCRB transcripts were sequenced because the isolated RNA had all been reverse transcribed beforehand. Using immunoSEQ multiplex PCR, the repertoire was profiled, and TCRdb retains in-frame clones only, with some absent. The top ten hold under 0.35% of the sample, which has 40,000 to 60,000 clones, about 60% seen once. Their target antigens are unknown. Material: stem cell memory CD4+ T cells from blood. The receptors derive from a woman in her 30s with type 1 diabetes.

This clone was counted a few times. The chain recombines TRBV28 with TRBJ1-3; D may be TRBD1 (5 bases). Trimming took off 5 bases at V and 0 bases at J, with 11 bases between the two ends. CDR1 is MDHEN, CDR2 SYDVKM, per germline. The CDR3 is 15 amino acids. The CDR3 DNA sequence: TGTGCCAGCAGTCCTACGACAGTCTCTGGAAACACCATATATTTT. Encoded protein: CASSPTTVSGNTIYF.

The chain links TRBV29-1 to TRBJ2-3; tentative D call: TRBD1 (5 bases). The V gene's germline CDR1 is SQVTM and CDR2 ANQGSEA. The germline V and J ends were trimmed by 4 bases and 0 bases, with 17 bases remaining between them. The CDR3 is 16 amino acids. The CDR3 region is CSVVPRTRTSTDTQYF. The CDR3 DNA follows: TGCAGCGTTGTCCCCAGGACAAGAACTAGCACAGATACGCAGTATTTT.

The chain combines TRBV6-6 with TRBJ1-4; D is unclear. V was shortened by 2 bases and J by 7 bases, with 5 bases between the two germline ends. The CDR3 loop spans 12 amino acids. Germline V gene data show CDR1 as MNHNY and CDR2 as SVGAGI (reference sequence). The CDR3 region has the DNA TGTGCCAGCAGTTACGTGAGTGAAAAACTGTTTTTT. It is translated as CASSYVSEKLFF.

The chain combines TRBV13 with TRBJ2-7; 9 bases map to TRBD2. J was trimmed by 4 bases and V by 2 bases; bases with no gene match: 9. Germline V gene sequence: CDR1 PRHDT, CDR2 FYEKMQ (reference sequence). The CDR3 loop spans 16 amino acids. In DNA form, the CDR3 reads TGTGCCAGCAGCTTACCACTAGCGGGCGGAACTTACGAGCAGTACTTC. Translation: CASSLPLAGGTYEQYF. Supplemented by reference TRBV13 and TRBJ2-7, the full variable domain reads AAGVIQSPRHLIKEKRETATLKCYPIPRHDTVYWYQQGPGQDPQFLISFYEKMQSDKGSIPDRFSAQQFSDYHSELNMSSLELGDSALYFCASSLPLAGGTYEQYFGPGTRLTVT.

The genes are TRBV29-1 and TRBJ2-5; 7 nucleotides line up with TRBD1. J lost 5 bases, V lost 3 bases, and 3 bases had no gene match. The CDR3 extends over 12 amino acids. Looked up from germline, CDR1 is SQVTM and CDR2 is ANQGSEA. The CDR3 sequence is CSVDSGGETQYF. The CDR3 nucleotides read TGCAGCGTTGATTCAGGGGGTGAGACCCAGTACTTC.

V gene TRBV29-1 combines with J gene TRBJ2-5, with 7 bases aligning to TRBD2. Germline CDR1 reads SQVTM; CDR2 reads ANQGSEA. The CDR3 is made up of 15 amino acids. V dropped 6 bases and J dropped 5; count of bases not matched to a gene: 15. The CDR3 sequence is CSVERGSTRGETQYF. In nucleotides, the CDR3 is TGCAGCGTAGAGCGGGGTTCCACTCGCGGGGAGACCCAGTACTTC.

The chain combines TRBV5-1 with TRBJ2-6; 8 bases agree with TRBD1. This CDR3 is 19 amino acids long. The germline gives CDR1 SGHRS, CDR2 YFSETQ. V lost 4 bases to trimming and J lost 0 bases; unmatched junction nucleotides: 12. The CDR3 region is CASSITRTGTSSGANVLTF. The CDR3 nucleotides read TGCGCCAGCAGCATAACGAGGACAGGGACTTCCTCTGGGGCCAACGTCCTGACTTTC.